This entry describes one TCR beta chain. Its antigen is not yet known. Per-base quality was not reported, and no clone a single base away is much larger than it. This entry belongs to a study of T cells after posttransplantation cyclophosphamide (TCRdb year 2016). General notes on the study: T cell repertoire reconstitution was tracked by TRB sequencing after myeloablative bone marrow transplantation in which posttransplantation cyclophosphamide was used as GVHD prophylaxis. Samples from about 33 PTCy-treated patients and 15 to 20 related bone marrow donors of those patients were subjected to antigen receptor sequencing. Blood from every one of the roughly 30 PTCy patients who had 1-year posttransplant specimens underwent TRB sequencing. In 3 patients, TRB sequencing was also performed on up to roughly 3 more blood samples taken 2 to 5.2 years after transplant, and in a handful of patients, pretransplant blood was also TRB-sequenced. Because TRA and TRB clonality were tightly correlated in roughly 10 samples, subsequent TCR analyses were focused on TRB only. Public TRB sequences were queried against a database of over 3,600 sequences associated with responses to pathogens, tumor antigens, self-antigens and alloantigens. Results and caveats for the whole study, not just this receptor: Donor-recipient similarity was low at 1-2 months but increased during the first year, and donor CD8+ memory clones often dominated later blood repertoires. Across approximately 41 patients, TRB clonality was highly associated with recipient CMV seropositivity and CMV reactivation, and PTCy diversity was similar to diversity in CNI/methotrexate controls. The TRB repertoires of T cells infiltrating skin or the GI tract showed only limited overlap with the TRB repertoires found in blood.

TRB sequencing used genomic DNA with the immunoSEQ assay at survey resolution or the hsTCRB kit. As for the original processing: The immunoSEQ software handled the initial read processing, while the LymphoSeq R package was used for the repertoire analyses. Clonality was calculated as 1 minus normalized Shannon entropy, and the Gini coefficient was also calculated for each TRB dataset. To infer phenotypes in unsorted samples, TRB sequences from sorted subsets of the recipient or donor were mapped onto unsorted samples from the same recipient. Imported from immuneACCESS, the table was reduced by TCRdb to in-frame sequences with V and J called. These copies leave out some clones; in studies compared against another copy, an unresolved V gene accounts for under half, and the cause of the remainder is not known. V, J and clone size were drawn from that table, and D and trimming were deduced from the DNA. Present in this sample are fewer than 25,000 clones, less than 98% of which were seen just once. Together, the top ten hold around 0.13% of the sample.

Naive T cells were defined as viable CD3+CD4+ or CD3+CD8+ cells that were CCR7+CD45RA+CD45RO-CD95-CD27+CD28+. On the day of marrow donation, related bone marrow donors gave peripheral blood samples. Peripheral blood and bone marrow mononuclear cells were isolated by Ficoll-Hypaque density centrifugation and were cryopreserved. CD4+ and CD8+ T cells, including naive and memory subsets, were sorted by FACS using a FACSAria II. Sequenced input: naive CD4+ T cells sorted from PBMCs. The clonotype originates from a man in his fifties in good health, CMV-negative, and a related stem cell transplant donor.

The DNA sequence is TGTGCCAGCTCACCAACCGGGAAGGAGACCCAGTACTTC. It translates as CASSPTGKETQYF. The chain was built from TRBV18 and TRBJ2-5, and possibly TRBD2, on 5 matching bases. V is cut by 2 bases and J by 5 bases, and the space between the germline ends is 9 bases. CDR1 and CDR2 are read off the germline V gene as KGHSH and LQKENI. From its cysteine to its phenylalanine, the CDR3 spans 13 amino acids. Only the CDR3 DNA is retained, 39 bases long and in frame from the first base. Where the CDR3 stops, the reference TRBV18 and TRBJ2-5 genes take over; the full variable domain is NAGVMQNPRHLVRRRGQEARLRCSPMKGHSHVYWYRQLPEEGLKFMVYLQKENIIDESGMPKERFSAEFPKEGPSILRIQQVVRGDSAAYFCASSPTGKETQYFGPGTRLLVL.